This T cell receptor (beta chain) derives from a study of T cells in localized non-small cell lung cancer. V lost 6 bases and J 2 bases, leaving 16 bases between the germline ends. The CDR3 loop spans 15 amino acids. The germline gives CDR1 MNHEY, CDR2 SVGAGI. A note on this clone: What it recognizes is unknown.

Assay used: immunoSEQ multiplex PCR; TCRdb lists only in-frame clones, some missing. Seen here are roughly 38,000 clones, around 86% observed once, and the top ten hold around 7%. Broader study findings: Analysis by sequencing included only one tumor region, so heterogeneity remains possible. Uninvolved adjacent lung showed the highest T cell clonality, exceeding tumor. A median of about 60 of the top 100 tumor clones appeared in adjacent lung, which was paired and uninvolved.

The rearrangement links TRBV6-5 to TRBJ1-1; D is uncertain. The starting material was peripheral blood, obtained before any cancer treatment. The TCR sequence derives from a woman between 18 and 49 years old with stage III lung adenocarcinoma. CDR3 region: CASSAARQLNTEAFF. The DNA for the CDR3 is TGTGCCAGCAGCGCCGCCCGCCAGCTCAACACTGAAGCTTTCTTT.